The source of this T cell receptor beta chain is a study of metastatic and nonmetastatic thyroid tumors. Overall study context: Repertoires from blood and tumor or nodule tissue of malignant and benign thyroid patients were compared. Study-level findings and limits: The study reportedly found significantly higher TCR beta diversity in malignant thyroid tumors than benign nodules, in blood and tumor.

TCRdb re-called clones from the PCR reads using MiXCR. The table shows about 92,000 clones, with 14% to 15% occurring only once. None of the patients had undergone any treatment ahead of thyroid surgery. This clone was observed at least ten times. What it recognizes is unknown. Trimming took off 2 bases at V and 10 bases at J, with 12 bases between the two ends. Germline V gene data show CDR1 as KGHSH and CDR2 as LQKENI. The length of the CDR3 is 14 residues. The V call is TRBV18, the J call TRBJ1-6; tentative D call: TRBD1 (5 bases). This sequence originates from a female donor with papillary thyroid cancer or a benign thyroid nodule (not recorded which). Some clones in this sample may be carry-over from other donors' samples. The sequencing input was blood. CDR3 in amino acids: CASSPSGVGSPLHF. The CDR3 nucleotides read TGTGCCAGCTCACCATCGGGGGTGGGATCACCCCTCCACTTT.